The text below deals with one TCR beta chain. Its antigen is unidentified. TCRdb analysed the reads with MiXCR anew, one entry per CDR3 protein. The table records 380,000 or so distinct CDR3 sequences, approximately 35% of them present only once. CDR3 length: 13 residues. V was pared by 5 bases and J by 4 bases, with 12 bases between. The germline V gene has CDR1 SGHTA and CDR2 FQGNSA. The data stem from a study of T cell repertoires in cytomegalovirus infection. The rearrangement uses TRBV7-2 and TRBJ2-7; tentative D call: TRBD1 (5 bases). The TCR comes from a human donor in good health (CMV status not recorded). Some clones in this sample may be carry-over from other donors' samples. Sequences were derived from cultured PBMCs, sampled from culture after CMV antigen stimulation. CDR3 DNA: TGTGCCAGCAGCCTCCAGACAGATTACGAGCAGTACTTC. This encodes CASSLQTDYEQYF.